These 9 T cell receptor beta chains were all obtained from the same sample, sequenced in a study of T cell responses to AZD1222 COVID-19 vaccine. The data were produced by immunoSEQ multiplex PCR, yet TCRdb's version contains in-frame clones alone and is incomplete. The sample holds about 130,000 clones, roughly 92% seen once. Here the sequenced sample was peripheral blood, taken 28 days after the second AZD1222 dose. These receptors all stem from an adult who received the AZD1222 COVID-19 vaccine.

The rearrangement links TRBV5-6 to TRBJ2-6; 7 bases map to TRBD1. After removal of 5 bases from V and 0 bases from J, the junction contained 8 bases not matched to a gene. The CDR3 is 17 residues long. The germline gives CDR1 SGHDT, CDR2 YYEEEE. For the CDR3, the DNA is TGTGCCAGCAGACCGGGACAGCCCCTCTCTGGGGCCAACGTCCTGACTTTC. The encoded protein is CASRPGQPLSGANVLTF.

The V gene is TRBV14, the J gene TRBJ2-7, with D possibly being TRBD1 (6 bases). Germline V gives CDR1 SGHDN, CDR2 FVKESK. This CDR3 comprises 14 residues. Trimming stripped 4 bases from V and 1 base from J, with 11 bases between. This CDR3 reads CASSPGQFSYEQYF. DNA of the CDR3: TGTGCCAGCAGCCCCGGACAGTTTTCCTACGAGCAGTACTTC.

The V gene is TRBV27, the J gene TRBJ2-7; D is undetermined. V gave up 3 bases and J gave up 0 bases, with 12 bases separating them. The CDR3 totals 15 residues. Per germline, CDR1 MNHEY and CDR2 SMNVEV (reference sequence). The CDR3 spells CASSFSQKASYEQYF. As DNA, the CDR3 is TGTGCCAGCAGTTTTTCCCAAAAGGCCTCCTACGAGCAGTACTTC.

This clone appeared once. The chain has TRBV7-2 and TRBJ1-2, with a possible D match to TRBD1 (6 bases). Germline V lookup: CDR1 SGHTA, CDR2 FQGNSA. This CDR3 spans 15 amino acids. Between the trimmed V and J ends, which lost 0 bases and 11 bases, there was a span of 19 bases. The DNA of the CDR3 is TGTGCCAGCAGCTTAGCGCGCGGGGGGCGCGGCCCTTACACCTTC. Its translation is CASSLARGGRGPYTF.

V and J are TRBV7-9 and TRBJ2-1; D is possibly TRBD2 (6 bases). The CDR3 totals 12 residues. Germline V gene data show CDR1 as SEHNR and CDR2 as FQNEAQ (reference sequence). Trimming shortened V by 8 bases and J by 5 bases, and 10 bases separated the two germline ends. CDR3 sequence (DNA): TGTGCCAGCCGGGGGTATGACAATGAGCAGTTCTTC. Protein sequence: CASRGYDNEQFF.

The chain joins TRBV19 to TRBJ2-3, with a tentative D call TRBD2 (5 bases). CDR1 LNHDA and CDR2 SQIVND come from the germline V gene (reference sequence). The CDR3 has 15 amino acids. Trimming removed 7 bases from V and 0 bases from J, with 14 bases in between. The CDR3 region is CASTPLASSTDTQYF. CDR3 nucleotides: TGTGCCAGTACCCCCCTAGCCTCAAGCACAGATACGCAGTATTTT.

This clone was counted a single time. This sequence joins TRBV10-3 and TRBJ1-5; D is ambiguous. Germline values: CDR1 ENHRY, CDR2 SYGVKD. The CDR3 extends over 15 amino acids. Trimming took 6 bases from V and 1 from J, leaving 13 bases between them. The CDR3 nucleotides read TGTGCCATCAGCCGCGATAGCCGGAGCAATCAGCCCCAGCATTTT. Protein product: CAISRDSRSNQPQHF.

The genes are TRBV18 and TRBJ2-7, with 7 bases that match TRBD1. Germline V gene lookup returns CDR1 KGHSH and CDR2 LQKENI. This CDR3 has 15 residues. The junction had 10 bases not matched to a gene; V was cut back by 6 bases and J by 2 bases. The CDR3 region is CASSLPGQRTYEQYF. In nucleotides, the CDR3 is TGTGCCAGCTCGTTACCGGGACAGAGAACCTACGAGCAGTACTTC.

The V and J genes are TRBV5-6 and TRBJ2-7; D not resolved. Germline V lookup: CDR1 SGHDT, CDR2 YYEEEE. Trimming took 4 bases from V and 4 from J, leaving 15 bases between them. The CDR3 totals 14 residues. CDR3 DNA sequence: TGTGCCAGCAGCCCTGACCGGGTTACTTACGAGCAGTACTTC. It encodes CASSPDRVTYEQYF.